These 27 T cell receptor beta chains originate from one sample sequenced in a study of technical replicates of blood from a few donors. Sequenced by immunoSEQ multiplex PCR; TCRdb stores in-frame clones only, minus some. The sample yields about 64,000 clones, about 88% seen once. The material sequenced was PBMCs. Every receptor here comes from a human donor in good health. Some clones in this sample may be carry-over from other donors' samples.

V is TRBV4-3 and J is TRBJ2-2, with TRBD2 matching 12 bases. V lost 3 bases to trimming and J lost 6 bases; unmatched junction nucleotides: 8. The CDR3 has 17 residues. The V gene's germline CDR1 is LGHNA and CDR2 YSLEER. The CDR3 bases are TGCGCCAGCAGCCAGGGACTAGCGGGTCCTTGGGCCGGGGAGCTGTTTTTT. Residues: CASSQGLAGPWAGELFF.

Written as DNA, the CDR3 is TGTGCCAGTAGTATTACTTGGGGCTCAAGTGAAAAACTGTTTTTT. As protein: CASSITWGSSEKLFF. The V and J genes are TRBV19 and TRBJ1-4, with a possible D match to TRBD1 (5 bases). CDR1 and CDR2 (germline): LNHDA, SQIVND (reference sequence). The CDR3 runs to 15 residues. V dropped 3 bases and J dropped 7 bases, with 15 bases sitting between them.

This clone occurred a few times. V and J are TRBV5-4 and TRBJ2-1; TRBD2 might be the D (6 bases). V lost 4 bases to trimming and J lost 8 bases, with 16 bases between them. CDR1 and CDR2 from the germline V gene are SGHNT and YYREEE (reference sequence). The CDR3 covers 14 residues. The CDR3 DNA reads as TGTGCCAGCAGCCCTGGACTACCCAACGATGAGCAGTTCTTC. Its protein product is CASSPGLPNDEQFF.

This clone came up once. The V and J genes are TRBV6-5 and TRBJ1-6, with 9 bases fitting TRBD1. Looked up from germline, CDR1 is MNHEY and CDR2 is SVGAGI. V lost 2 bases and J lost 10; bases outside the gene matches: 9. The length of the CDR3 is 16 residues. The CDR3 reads CASSYVSGTGTSPLHF. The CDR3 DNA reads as TGTGCCAGCAGTTACGTATCCGGGACAGGGACATCACCCCTCCACTTT.

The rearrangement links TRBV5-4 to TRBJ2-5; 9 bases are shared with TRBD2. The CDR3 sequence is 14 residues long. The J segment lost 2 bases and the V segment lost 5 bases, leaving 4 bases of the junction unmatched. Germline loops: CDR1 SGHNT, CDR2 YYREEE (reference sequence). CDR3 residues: CASRRGGPQETQYF. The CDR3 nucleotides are TGTGCCAGCAGGCGGGGGGGGCCGCAAGAGACCCAGTACTTC.

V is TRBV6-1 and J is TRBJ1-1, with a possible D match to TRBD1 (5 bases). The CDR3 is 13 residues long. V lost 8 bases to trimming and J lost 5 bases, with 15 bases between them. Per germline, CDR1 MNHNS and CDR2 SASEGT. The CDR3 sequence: CASPEQGRTEAFF. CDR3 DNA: TGTGCCAGCCCGGAGCAGGGCAGGACTGAAGCTTTCTTT.

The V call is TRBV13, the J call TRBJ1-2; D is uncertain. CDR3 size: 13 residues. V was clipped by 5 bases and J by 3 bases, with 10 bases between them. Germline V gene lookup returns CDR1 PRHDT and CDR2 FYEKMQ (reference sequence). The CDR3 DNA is TGTGCCAGCAGCGTGAGAGCGGACTATGGCTACACCTTC. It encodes CASSVRADYGYTF.

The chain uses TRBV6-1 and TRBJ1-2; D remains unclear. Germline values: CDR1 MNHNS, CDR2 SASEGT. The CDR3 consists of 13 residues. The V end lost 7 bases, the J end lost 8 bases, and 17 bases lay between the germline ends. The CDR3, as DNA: TGTGCCAGCACCCTGAACTGGGCAGGAGGCTACACCTTC. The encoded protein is CASTLNWAGGYTF.

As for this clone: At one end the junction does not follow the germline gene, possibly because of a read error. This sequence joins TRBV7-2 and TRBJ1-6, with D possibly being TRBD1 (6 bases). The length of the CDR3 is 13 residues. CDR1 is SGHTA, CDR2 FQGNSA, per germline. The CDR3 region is CASSLGPTKGGNF. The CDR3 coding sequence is TGTGCCAGCAGCTTAGGGCCGACGAAGGGGGGGAACTTT. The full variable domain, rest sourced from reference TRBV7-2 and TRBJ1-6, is GAGVSQSPSNKVTEKGKDVELRCDPISGHTALYWYRQSLGQGLEFLIYFQGNSAPDKSGLPSDRFSAERTGGSVSTLTIQRTQQEDSAVYLCASSLGPTKGGNFGNGTRLTVT.

The CDR3 region has the DNA TGTGCCTGGGACCGGGACAGGGGCAGCAATCAGCCCCAGCATTTT. It codes for CAWDRDRGSNQPQHF. The V call is TRBV30, the J call TRBJ1-5; 10 bases agree with TRBD1. Trimming removed 5 bases from V and 1 base from J; junction bases left unmatched: 5. Germline V gene sequence: CDR1 GTSNPN, CDR2 SVGIG (reference sequence). The CDR3 has 15 residues. The variable domain in full, completed from reference TRBV30 and TRBJ1-5, reads SQTIHQWPATLVQPVGSPLSLECTVEGTSNPNLYWYRQAAGRGLQLLFYSVGIGQISSEVPQNLSASRPQDRQFILSSKKLLLSDSGFYLCAWDRDRGSNQPQHFGDGTRLSIL.

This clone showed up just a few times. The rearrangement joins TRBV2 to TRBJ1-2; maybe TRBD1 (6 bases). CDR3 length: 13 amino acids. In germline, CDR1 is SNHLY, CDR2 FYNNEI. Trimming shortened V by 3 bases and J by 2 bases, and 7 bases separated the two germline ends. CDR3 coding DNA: TGTGCCAGCAGTGAGCAGGGGAACTATGGCTACACCTTC. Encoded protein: CASSEQGNYGYTF. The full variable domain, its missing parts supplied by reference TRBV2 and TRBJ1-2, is EPEVTQTPSHQVTQMGQEVILRCVPISNHLYFYWYRQILGQKVEFLVSFYNNEISEKSEIFDDQFSVERPDGSNFTLKIRSTKLEDSAMYFCASSEQGNYGYTFGSGTRLTVV.

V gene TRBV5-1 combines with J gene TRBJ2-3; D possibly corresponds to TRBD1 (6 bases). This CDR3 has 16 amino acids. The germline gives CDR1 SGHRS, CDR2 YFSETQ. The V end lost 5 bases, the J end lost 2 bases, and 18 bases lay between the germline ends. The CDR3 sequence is CASSRGRDTYTDTQYF. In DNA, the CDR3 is TGCGCCAGCAGTCGAGGCCGGGACACTTACACAGATACGCAGTATTTT.

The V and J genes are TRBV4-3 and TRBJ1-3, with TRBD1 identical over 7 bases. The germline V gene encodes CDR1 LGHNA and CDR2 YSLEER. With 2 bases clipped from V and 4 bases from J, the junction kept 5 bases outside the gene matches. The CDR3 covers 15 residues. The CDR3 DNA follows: TGCGCCAGCAGCCAATCCGACAGGGCCGGAAACACCATATATTTT. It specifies CASSQSDRAGNTIYF.

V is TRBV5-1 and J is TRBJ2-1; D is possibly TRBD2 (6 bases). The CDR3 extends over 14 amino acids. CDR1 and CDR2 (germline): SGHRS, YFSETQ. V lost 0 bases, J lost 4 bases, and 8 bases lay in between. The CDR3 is CASSLGGAYNEQFF. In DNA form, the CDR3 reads TGCGCCAGCAGCTTGGGCGGGGCGTACAATGAGCAGTTCTTC.

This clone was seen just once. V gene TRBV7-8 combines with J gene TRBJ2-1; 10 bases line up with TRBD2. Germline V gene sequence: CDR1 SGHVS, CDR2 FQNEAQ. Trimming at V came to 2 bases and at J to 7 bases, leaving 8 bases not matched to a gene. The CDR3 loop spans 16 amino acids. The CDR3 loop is CASSLPSGGIGNEQFF. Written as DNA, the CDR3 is TGTGCCAGCAGCTTACCTAGCGGGGGAATTGGGAATGAGCAGTTCTTC.

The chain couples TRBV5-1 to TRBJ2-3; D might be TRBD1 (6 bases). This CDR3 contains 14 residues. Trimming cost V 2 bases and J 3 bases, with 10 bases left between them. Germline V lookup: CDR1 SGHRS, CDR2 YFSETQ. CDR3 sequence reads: CASSLGTQTDTQYF. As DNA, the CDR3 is TGCGCCAGCAGCTTAGGGACACAAACAGATACGCAGTATTTT.

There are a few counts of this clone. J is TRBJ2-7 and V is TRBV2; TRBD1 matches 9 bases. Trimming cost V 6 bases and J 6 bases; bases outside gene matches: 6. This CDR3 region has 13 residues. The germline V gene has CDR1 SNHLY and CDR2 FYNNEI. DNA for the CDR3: TGTGCCAGCAGCGCGGACAGGGGCAGCGAGCAGTACTTC. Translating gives CASSADRGSEQYF.

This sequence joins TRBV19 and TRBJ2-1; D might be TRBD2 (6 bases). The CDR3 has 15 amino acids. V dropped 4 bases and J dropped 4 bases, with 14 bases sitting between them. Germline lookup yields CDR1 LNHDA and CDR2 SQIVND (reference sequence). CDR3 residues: CASSTTVTRYNEQFF. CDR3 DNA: TGTGCCAGTAGTACAACCGTGACTAGATACAATGAGCAGTTCTTC.

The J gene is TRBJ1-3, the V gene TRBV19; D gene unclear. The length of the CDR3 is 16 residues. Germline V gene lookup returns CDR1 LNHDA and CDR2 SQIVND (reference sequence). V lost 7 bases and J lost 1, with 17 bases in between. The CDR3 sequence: CASMEAGMGSGNTIYF. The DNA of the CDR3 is TGTGCCAGTATGGAGGCAGGCATGGGTTCTGGAAACACCATATATTTT.

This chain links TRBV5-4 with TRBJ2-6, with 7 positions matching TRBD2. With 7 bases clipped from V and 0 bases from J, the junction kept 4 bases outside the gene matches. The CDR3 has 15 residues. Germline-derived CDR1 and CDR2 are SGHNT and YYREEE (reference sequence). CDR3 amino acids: CASRGGNSGANVLTF. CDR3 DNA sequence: TGTGCCAGCCGGGGAGGGAACTCTGGGGCCAACGTCCTGACTTTC.

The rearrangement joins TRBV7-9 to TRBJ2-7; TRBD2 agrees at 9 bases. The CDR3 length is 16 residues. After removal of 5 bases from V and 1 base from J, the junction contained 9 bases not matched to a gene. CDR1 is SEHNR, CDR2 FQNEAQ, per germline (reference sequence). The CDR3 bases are TGTGCCAGCAGCCAAGGGCCAGCGGGAGGATCCTACGAGCAGTACTTC. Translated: CASSQGPAGGSYEQYF.

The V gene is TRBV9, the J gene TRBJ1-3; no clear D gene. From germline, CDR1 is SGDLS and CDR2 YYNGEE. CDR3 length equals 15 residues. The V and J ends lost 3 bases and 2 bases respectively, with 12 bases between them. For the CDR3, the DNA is TGTGCCAGCAGCGACGCCGGAGGAACTGGAAACACCATATATTTT. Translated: CASSDAGGTGNTIYF.

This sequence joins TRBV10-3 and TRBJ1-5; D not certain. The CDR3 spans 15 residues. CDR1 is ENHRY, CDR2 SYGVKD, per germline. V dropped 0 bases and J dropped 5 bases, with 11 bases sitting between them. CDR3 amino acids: CAISESGLLHQPQHF. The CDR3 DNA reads TGTGCCATCAGTGAGTCCGGTTTGCTTCATCAGCCCCAGCATTTT.

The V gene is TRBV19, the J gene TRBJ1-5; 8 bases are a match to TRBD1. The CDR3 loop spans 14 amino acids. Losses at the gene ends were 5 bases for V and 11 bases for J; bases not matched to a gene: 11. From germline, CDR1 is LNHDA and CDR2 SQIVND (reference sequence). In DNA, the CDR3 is TGTGCCAGTAGTCACAGGACAGGGCTTGCAGCCCAGCATTTT. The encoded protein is CASSHRTGLAAQHF.

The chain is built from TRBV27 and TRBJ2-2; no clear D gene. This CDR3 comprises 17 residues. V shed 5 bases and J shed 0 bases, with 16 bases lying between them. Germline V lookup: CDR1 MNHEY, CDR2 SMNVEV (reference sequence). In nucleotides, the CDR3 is TGTGCCAGCAGTCCCTCTCCTCTGCAGGCGAACACCGGGGAGCTGTTTTTT. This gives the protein CASSPSPLQANTGELFF.

The CDR3 sequence: CASSESGSPYNEQFF. In DNA, the CDR3 is TGTGCCAGCAGTGAGAGCGGGAGTCCCTACAATGAGCAGTTCTTC. The rearrangement links TRBV27 to TRBJ2-1; 8 nucleotides match TRBD2. The CDR3 totals 15 residues. J lost 2 bases, V lost 5 bases, and 5 bases had no gene match. Germline V gene lookup returns CDR1 MNHEY and CDR2 SMNVEV (reference sequence).

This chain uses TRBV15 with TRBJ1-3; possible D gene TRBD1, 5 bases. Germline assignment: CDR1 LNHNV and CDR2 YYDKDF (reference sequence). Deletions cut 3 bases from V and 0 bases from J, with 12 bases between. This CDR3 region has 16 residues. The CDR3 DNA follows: TGTGCCACCAGCAGTGGGGGAGGTATCTCTGGAAACACCATATATTTT. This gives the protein CATSSGGGISGNTIYF. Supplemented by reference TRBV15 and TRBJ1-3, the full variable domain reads DAMVIQNPRYQVTQFGKPVTLSCSQTLNHNVMYWYQQKSSQAPKLLFHYYDKDFNNEADTPDNFQSRRPNTSFCFLDIRSPGLGDTAMYLCATSSGGGISGNTIYFGEGSWLTVV.